The 18 T cell receptor beta chains below come from one sample, sequenced in a study of T cells in Graves' hyperthyroidism and ophthalmopathy. Amplified regions were TCR beta CDR3 sequences from RNA transcripts. RT-PCR in the first round (using the HTBI primer set) targeted the TCR CDR3. TCRdb used MiXCR to reprocess the multiplex PCR reads, holding one entry per CDR3 protein. The sample has approximately 700,000 distinct CDR3 sequences; about 17% are singletons. The sequencing sample was made of blood. Source of these receptors: a man aged 18 to 30 with Graves' hyperthyroidism.

V gene TRBV19 combines with J gene TRBJ1-1; D gene unclear. Germline CDR1 is LNHDA and CDR2 is SQIVND (reference sequence). The V gene lost 7 bases and the J gene lost 0 bases, with 12 bases spanning the gap. The CDR3 contains 14 residues. In DNA, the CDR3 is TGTGCCAGTATCTCGACGGCTATGAACACTGAAGCTTTCTTT. It encodes CASISTAMNTEAFF.

This clonotype turned up a few times. This chain uses TRBV20-1 with TRBJ1-1; D gene uncertain. CDR1 is DFQATT, CDR2 SNEGSKA, per germline (reference sequence). CDR3 length equals 14 residues. V was clipped by 1 base and J by 2 bases, with 11 bases between them. The CDR3 nucleotides are TGCAGTGCTAGAGTAAGGGCCCCTAACACTGAAGCTTTCTTT. Its protein product is CSARVRAPNTEAFF.

This clonotype was detected once. J is TRBJ2-1 and V is TRBV3-1, with 11 bases matching TRBD2. Per germline, CDR1 LGHDT and CDR2 YNNKEL (reference sequence). The CDR3 is 16 amino acids. V lost 4 bases and J lost 6; bases outside the gene matches: 8. For the CDR3, the DNA is TGTGCCAGCAGCCCCTATAGCGGGAGGGCCCCCAATGAGCAGTTCTTC. Translated, it gives CASSPYSGRAPNEQFF.

This clonotype was observed many times. This rearrangement joins TRBV5-1 to TRBJ1-5, with D possibly TRBD1 on 5 matching bases. Germline V CDR1 and CDR2: SGHRS, YFSETQ. With 4 bases removed from V and 3 bases from J, the gap between germline ends came to 14 bases. The CDR3 loop spans 15 amino acids. CDR3 DNA sequence: TGCGCCAGCAGCCCCGGGACGGCCAACAATCAGCCCCAGCATTTT. Amino acid sequence: CASSPGTANNQPQHF.

The rearrangement joins TRBV7-3 to TRBJ2-3; 8 bases line up with TRBD2. J was trimmed by 6 bases and V by 5 bases; bases with no gene match: 16. The CDR3 has 17 amino acids. CDR1 is SGHTA, CDR2 FQGTGA, per germline. CDR3: CASSLRGGAGREDTQYF. In nucleotides, the CDR3 is TGTGCCAGCAGCCTCCGGGGGGGAGCGGGGCGTGAGGATACGCAGTATTTT.

This clonotype was counted ten times or more. This sequence joins TRBV2 and TRBJ1-5; the D is unclear. V shed 4 bases and J shed 4 bases, with 5 bases lying between them. Germline V gene data show CDR1 as SNHLY and CDR2 as FYNNEI. The CDR3 covers 12 residues. The CDR3 protein is CASSGGNQPQHF. In DNA, the CDR3 is TGTGCCAGCAGTGGGGGTAATCAGCCCCAGCATTTT.

The J gene is TRBJ2-3, the V gene TRBV6-6; D is ambiguous. Germline CDR1 reads MNHNY; CDR2 reads SVGAGI (reference sequence). Trimming pared 0 bases from V and 4 bases from J, leaving 20 bases between. This CDR3 has 18 residues. Here the CDR3 DNA reads TGTGCCAGCAGTTACTCCACCGAGGCTAGTTACAGCTCAGATACGCAGTATTTT. The encoded protein is CASSYSTEASYSSDTQYF.

Note on this clonotype: A much larger clone differs by one base, so this may be a read error. The V and J genes are TRBV3-1 and TRBJ2-7; 8 bases line up with TRBD2. Germline-derived CDR1 and CDR2 are LGHDT and YNNKEL (reference sequence). V was clipped by 4 bases and J by 7 bases; unmatched bases: 15. CDR3 length: 16 residues. CDR3 protein: CASSLRASGFYNEQYF. The CDR3 DNA reads as TGTGCCAGCAGCCTCCGCGCTAGCGGGTTTTACAATGAGCAGTACTTC.

This clonotype has a count of ten or more. The genes are TRBV11-2 and TRBJ1-1; 7 positions agree with TRBD1. V shed 6 bases, J shed 4 bases, and the junction held 8 bases outside the gene matches. Germline CDR1 and CDR2: SGHAT and FQNNGV. This CDR3 is built from 14 residues. CDR3 in amino acids: CASRPGGGSTEAFF. CDR3 coding DNA: TGTGCCAGCAGGCCAGGGGGTGGAAGCACTGAAGCTTTCTTT.

The V call is TRBV28, the J call TRBJ2-1; 9 bases match TRBD1. The ends lost 4 bases at V and 7 bases at J; junction bases unmatched: 5. This CDR3 region has 14 residues. Germline lookup yields CDR1 MDHEN and CDR2 SYDVKM. CDR3 region: CASSSGTGRNEQFF. The CDR3 DNA reads TGTGCCAGCAGTTCCGGGACAGGGCGTAATGAGCAGTTCTTC.

V usage is TRBV9 and J usage is TRBJ1-1, with no clear D. Trimming cost V 0 bases and J 2 bases, with 8 bases left between them. Germline V gene data show CDR1 as SGDLS and CDR2 as YYNGEE. CDR3 size: 14 residues. CDR3 loop: CASSVGEYNTEAFF. DNA for the CDR3: TGTGCCAGCAGCGTAGGGGAGTATAACACTGAAGCTTTCTTT.

This clonotype showed up many times. CDR3 sequence: CASRLLGGKIRTGELFF. The CDR3 region has the DNA TGTGCCAGCAGACTTCTTGGCGGGAAGATTAGGACCGGGGAGCTGTTTTTT. The chain is built from TRBV3-1 and TRBJ2-2; tentative D call: TRBD2 (6 bases). The CDR3 has 17 amino acids. The V gene's germline CDR1 is LGHDT and CDR2 YNNKEL (reference sequence). V was trimmed by 6 bases and J by 5 bases, leaving 22 bases between them. The whole variable domain, filled in from reference TRBV3-1 and TRBJ2-2, reads DTAVSQTPKYLVTQMGNDKSIKCEQNLGHDTMYWYKQDSKKFLKIMFSYNNKELIINETVPNRFSPKSPDKAHLNLHINSLELGDSAVYFCASRLLGGKIRTGELFFGEGSRLTVL.

This clonotype has a handful of counts. The chain has TRBV20-1 and TRBJ1-4; D ambiguous. CDR3 length: 15 amino acids. Per germline, CDR1 DFQATT and CDR2 SNEGSKA (reference sequence). V lost 1 base and J lost 7, with 16 bases in between. CDR3 residues: CSARADILGSEKLFF. CDR3 nucleotides: TGCAGTGCTAGAGCCGACATACTAGGGTCTGAAAAACTGTTTTTT.

The rearrangement uses TRBV20-1 and TRBJ2-3, with 14 nucleotides matching TRBD2. Trimming removed 5 bases from V and 0 bases from J; junction bases left unmatched: 7. Germline V lookup: CDR1 DFQATT, CDR2 SNEGSKA (reference sequence). This CDR3 comprises 17 residues. The CDR3 loop reads CSAQTSGRATSTDTQYF. In nucleotides, the CDR3 is TGCAGTGCTCAGACTAGCGGGAGGGCTACTAGCACAGATACGCAGTATTTT.

In its sample, this clonotype was seen many times. The V call is TRBV30, the J call TRBJ2-7; D call uncertain. Deletions cut 2 bases from V and 5 bases from J, with 13 bases between. From germline, CDR1 is GTSNPN and CDR2 SVGIG (reference sequence). CDR3 size: 13 residues. The CDR3 sequence: CAWSPNPRDEQYF. The DNA for the CDR3 is TGTGCCTGGAGTCCCAACCCCCGGGACGAGCAGTACTTC. Full variable domain (outside the CDR3, taken from reference TRBV30 and TRBJ2-7): SQTIHQWPATLVQPVGSPLSLECTVEGTSNPNLYWYRQAAGRGLQLLFYSVGIGQISSEVPQNLSASRPQDRQFILSSKKLLLSDSGFYLCAWSPNPRDEQYFGPGTRLTVT.

This clonotype has a count of ten or more. The chain uses TRBV2 and TRBJ2-1; 9 nucleotides align to TRBD2. Germline CDR1 and CDR2: SNHLY and FYNNEI. This CDR3 has 18 residues. V trimming: 2 bases; J trimming: 0 bases; junction bases outside the gene matches: 8. CDR3 sequence reads: CASSEPGLAFSSYNEQFF. The CDR3, as DNA: TGTGCCAGCAGTGAACCCGGACTAGCGTTTAGCTCCTACAATGAGCAGTTCTTC. The variable domain in full, completed from reference TRBV2 and TRBJ2-1, reads EPEVTQTPSHQVTQMGQEVILRCVPISNHLYFYWYRQILGQKVEFLVSFYNNEISEKSEIFDDQFSVERPDGSNFTLKIRSTKLEDSAMYFCASSEPGLAFSSYNEQFFGPGTRLTVL.

At least ten counts were recorded for this clonotype. This rearrangement joins TRBV18 to TRBJ2-5; D may be TRBD1 or TRBD2 (5 bases each). V lost 8 bases, J lost 1 base, and 14 bases lay in between. This CDR3 is built from 14 residues. The germline CDR1 and CDR2 sequences are KGHSH and LQKENI. The CDR3 here is CASQPARGQETQYF. The CDR3 DNA follows: TGTGCCAGCCAACCGGCGAGGGGCCAAGAGACCCAGTACTTC.

This clonotype was observed at least ten times. The rearrangement links TRBV7-8 to TRBJ1-1; D call uncertain. The CDR3 consists of 14 residues. V was clipped by 5 bases and J by 0 bases, with 10 bases between them. The germline V gene has CDR1 SGHVS and CDR2 FQNEAQ. The DNA of the CDR3 is TGTGCCAGCAGCCACGGGTGGGTGAACACTGAAGCTTTCTTT. Translated, it gives CASSHGWVNTEAFF.